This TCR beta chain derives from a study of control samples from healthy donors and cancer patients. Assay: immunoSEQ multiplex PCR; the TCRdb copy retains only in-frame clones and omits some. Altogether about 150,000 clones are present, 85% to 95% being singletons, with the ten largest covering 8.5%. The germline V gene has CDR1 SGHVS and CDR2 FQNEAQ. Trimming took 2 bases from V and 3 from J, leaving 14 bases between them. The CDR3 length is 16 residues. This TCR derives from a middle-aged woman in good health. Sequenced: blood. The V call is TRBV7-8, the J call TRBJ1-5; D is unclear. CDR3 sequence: CASSLTARVNNQPQHF. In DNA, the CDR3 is TGTGCCAGCAGCTTAACGGCCAGAGTAAACAATCAGCCCCAGCATTTT.